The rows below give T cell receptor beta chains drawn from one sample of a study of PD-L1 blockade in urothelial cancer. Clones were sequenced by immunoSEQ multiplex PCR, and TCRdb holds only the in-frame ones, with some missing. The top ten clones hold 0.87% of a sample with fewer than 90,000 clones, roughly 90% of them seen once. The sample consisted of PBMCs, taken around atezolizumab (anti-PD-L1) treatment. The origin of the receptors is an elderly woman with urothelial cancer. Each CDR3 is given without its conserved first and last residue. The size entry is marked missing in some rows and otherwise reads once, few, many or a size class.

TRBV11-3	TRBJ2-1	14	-	ASSPRAGSPDHEQF
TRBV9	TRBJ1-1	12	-	ASVRGQGHTEAF
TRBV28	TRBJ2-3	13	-	ASSLAAGGRDTQY
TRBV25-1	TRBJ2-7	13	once	ASSLAGDYGNEQY
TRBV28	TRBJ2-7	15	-	ASSSLRTGGTSYEQY
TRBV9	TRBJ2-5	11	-	ASSGTGQETQY
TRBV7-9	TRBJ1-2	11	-	ASSSDRGYGYT
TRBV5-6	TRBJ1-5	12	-	ASSLRDSYQPQH
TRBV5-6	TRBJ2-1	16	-	ASSSASGSAFSYNEQF
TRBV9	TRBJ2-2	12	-	ASSVRAPPGELF
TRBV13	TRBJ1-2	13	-	ASSAPRDSYYGYT
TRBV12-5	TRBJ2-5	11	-	ASSLQGAETQY
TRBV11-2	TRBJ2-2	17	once	ASSFPPSGGQQNTGELF
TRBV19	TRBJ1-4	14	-	ASSLPSGGRGEKLF
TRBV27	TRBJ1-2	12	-	ASRTTGDNYGYT
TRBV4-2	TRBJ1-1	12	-	ASRTDRLNTEAF